This passage covers 32 T cell receptor beta chains from one sample sequenced in a study of a mutant IDH1 vaccine in newly diagnosed glioma. Time point indicated: week 23, last vaccination. Topical imiquimod was applied with each vaccine dose, which held 300 ug of mutant IDH1 20-mer peptide. TCRdb's copy holds only in-frame clones and misses some; the assay was immunoSEQ multiplex PCR. The sample includes 25,000 to 30,000 clones, approximately 82% seen only once; the top ten take approximately 17%. Which antigens these TCRs recognize remains unknown. Specimen: PBMCs, collected from a glioma patient whose treatment included an IDH1 peptide vaccine. These receptors were obtained from a young woman with glioma.

This chain joins TRBV4-1 and TRBJ1-2; D uncertain. V gave up 2 bases and J gave up 0 bases, with 13 bases separating them. The germline CDR1 and CDR2 sequences are MGHRA and YSYEKL. The CDR3 is 16 residues long. CDR3 amino acids: CASSQMRTSPNYGYTF. CDR3 sequence (DNA): TGCGCCAGCAGCCAAATGAGGACGTCCCCTAACTATGGCTACACCTTC.

This sequence joins TRBV28 and TRBJ1-1; 7 positions agree with TRBD1. The CDR3 is 14 amino acids. Looked up from germline, CDR1 is MDHEN and CDR2 is SYDVKM. With V trimmed by 5 bases and J by 4 bases, 7 bases remained unmatched. The CDR3 region has the DNA TGTGCCAGCAGTGAGCGACAGGGTTTCACTGAAGCTTTCTTT. This sequence encodes CASSERQGFTEAFF.

The chain links TRBV12-5 to TRBJ1-2; D ambiguous. Germline V CDR1 and CDR2: LGHNT, FRNRAP. V lost 0 bases, J lost 4 bases, and 9 bases lay in between. This CDR3 is built from 14 residues. The CDR3 DNA reads TGTGCTAGTGGTTTGGTAGGAGTCCTCTATGGCTACACCTTC. Residues: CASGLVGVLYGYTF.

The chain carries TRBV5-1 and TRBJ2-7, with 8 bases fitting TRBD1. The J segment lost 2 bases and the V segment lost 4 bases, leaving 5 bases of the junction unmatched. This CDR3 is 14 amino acids long. Germline CDR1 and CDR2: SGHRS and YFSETQ. Here the CDR3 reads CASSPGTGAYEQYF. CDR3 bases: TGCGCCAGCAGCCCCGGGACAGGCGCCTACGAGCAGTACTTC.

The V call is TRBV10-1, the J call TRBJ2-5; the match to TRBD2 covers 10 bases. This CDR3 is built from 16 residues. The germline V gene encodes CDR1 WNHNN and CDR2 SYGVQD (reference sequence). The trim removed 5 bases at V and 2 bases at J, leaving 8 bases unmatched. The chain's CDR3 is CASSQPGTSEQETQYF. In nucleotides, the CDR3 is TGCGCCAGCAGTCAGCCCGGGACTAGCGAGCAAGAGACCCAGTACTTC.

This clone was observed a single time. The chain combines TRBV7-2 with TRBJ2-7; the D is unclear. Trimming cost V 1 base and J 6 bases, with 13 bases left between them. CDR3 size: 14 residues. Germline V gene lookup returns CDR1 SGHTA and CDR2 FQGNSA. CDR3 in DNA: TGTGCCAGCAGCTTAGATCTAGGACGAGGCGAGCAGTACTTC. It encodes CASSLDLGRGEQYF.

The V and J genes are TRBV4-2 and TRBJ2-3; 9 bases fit TRBD1. J was trimmed by 4 bases and V by 4 bases; bases with no gene match: 12. In germline, CDR1 is LGHNA, CDR2 YNFKEQ. The CDR3 runs 17 residues. The CDR3 loop is CASSPLDRGKSPDTQYF. The CDR3 DNA sequence: TGTGCCAGCAGCCCCCTGGACAGGGGAAAAAGCCCAGATACGCAGTATTTT.

This clone has a handful of counts. The CDR3 reads CASSIGSLGVAEAFF. The DNA for the CDR3 is TGTGCCAGTAGTATAGGATCGTTGGGGGTGGCTGAAGCTTTCTTT. V is TRBV19 and J is TRBJ1-1; D may be TRBD1 (5 bases). The CDR3 length is 15 residues. V was clipped by 1 base and J by 6 bases, with 15 bases between them. Germline CDR1 reads LNHDA; CDR2 reads SQIVND (reference sequence). The full variable domain, with the rest looked up from reference TRBV19 and TRBJ1-1, is DGGITQSPKYLFRKEGQNVTLSCEQNLNHDAMYWYRQDPGQGLRLIYYSQIVNDFQKGDIAEGYSVSREKKESFPLTVTSAQKNPTAFYLCASSIGSLGVAEAFFGQGTRLTVV.

The chain employs TRBV4-1 and TRBJ1-2; the D gene is possibly TRBD1 (6 bases). The CDR3 sequence is 14 residues long. V lost 2 bases to trimming and J lost 8 bases, with 15 bases between them. Germline-derived CDR1 and CDR2 are MGHRA and YSYEKL. The CDR3 spells CASSQNQGPMGYTF. CDR3 nucleotides: TGCGCCAGCAGCCAAAACCAGGGGCCTATGGGCTACACCTTC.

The chain has TRBV7-8 and TRBJ1-1; TRBD1 might be the D (5 bases). Germline CDR1 and CDR2: SGHVS and FQNEAQ. CDR3 length: 15 amino acids. V lost 5 bases and J lost 6, with 19 bases in between. In DNA form, the CDR3 reads TGTGCCAGCAGCCTAGAGGTCACAGGCATCTCTGAAGCTTTCTTT. This encodes CASSLEVTGISEAFF.

V is TRBV10-2 and J is TRBJ1-1, with TRBD1 matching 9 bases. V was clipped by 6 bases and J by 4 bases; unmatched bases: 3. This CDR3 has 13 amino acids. Germline values: CDR1 WSHSY, CDR2 SAAADI. Here the CDR3 DNA reads TGCGCCAGCAGCATGACAGGGGGCACTGAAGCTTTCTTT. Protein product: CASSMTGGTEAFF.

V usage is TRBV5-4 and J usage is TRBJ2-5, with 10 bases identical to TRBD2. The CDR3 extends over 15 amino acids. Looked up from germline, CDR1 is SGHNT and CDR2 is YYREEE (reference sequence). Trimming cost V 4 bases and J 1 base; bases outside gene matches: 4. CDR3 in amino acids: CASSLSGGLQETQYF. DNA of the CDR3: TGTGCCAGCAGCCTTAGCGGGGGGCTCCAAGAGACCCAGTACTTC.

V and J are TRBV20-1 and TRBJ2-1; D is undetermined. V lost 5 bases to trimming and J lost 5 bases, with 7 bases between them. Germline CDR1 DFQATT, CDR2 SNEGSKA (reference sequence). The CDR3 loop spans 11 amino acids. This CDR3 is CSAGENNEQFF. CDR3 coding DNA: TGCAGTGCTGGCGAAAACAATGAGCAGTTCTTC.

The chain is built from TRBV13 and TRBJ2-1; TRBD2 agrees at 11 bases. With 1 base clipped from V and 4 bases from J, the junction kept 0 bases outside the gene matches. CDR1 is PRHDT, CDR2 FYEKMQ, per germline (reference sequence). The CDR3 contains 15 residues. CDR3 bases: TGTGCCAGCAGCTTAGTAGCGGGGGGGTACAATGAGCAGTTCTTC. Its protein product is CASSLVAGGYNEQFF.

V is TRBV7-9 and J is TRBJ1-5, with D tentatively TRBD1 (5 bases). The CDR3 has 15 residues. Deletions cut 4 bases from V and 6 bases from J, with 16 bases between. Germline V gene data show CDR1 as SEHNR and CDR2 as FQNEAQ (reference sequence). This CDR3 is CASSSGTSGGQPQHF. CDR3 sequence (DNA): TGTGCCAGCAGCTCCGGGACCTCAGGAGGTCAGCCCCAGCATTTT.

V usage is TRBV6-5 and J usage is TRBJ2-5; no reliable D call. The CDR3 has 11 residues. In germline, CDR1 is MNHEY, CDR2 SVGAGI. V lost 8 bases and J lost 0, with 4 bases in between. The CDR3 DNA reads TGTGCCAGCGGGTACCAAGAGACCCAGTACTTC. It specifies CASGYQETQYF.

The genes are TRBV4-3 and TRBJ2-7; D call uncertain. Trimming cost V 0 bases and J 7 bases, with 10 bases left between them. The CDR3 has 13 amino acids. CDR1 LGHNA and CDR2 YSLEER come from the germline V gene. The CDR3 DNA reads as TGCGCCAGCAGCCAAGACCTAGGGCGGGAGCAGTACTTC. This sequence encodes CASSQDLGREQYF.

The rearrangement uses TRBV29-1 and TRBJ1-2; 7 nucleotides align to TRBD1. CDR3 length equals 14 residues. J gave up 4 bases and V 1 base, and 6 bases lay outside the gene matches. CDR1 is SQVTM and CDR2 is ANQGSEA in the germline V gene. Written as DNA, the CDR3 is TGCAGCGTTGAAGTAAGGGGGCAGGGCTATGGCTACACCTTC. It specifies CSVEVRGQGYGYTF.

The gene calls are TRBV9 and TRBJ1-2; TRBD1 agrees at 7 bases. The CDR3 covers 15 residues. Germline loops: CDR1 SGDLS, CDR2 YYNGEE. V was clipped by 4 bases and J by 4 bases; unmatched bases: 10. In nucleotides, the CDR3 is TGTGCCAGCAGCAGACAGGGTGGAGTGGGCTATGGCTACACCTTC. Its protein is CASSRQGGVGYGYTF.

The rearrangement joins TRBV19 to TRBJ1-5; TRBD1 agrees at 10 bases. The germline V gene has CDR1 LNHDA and CDR2 SQIVND (reference sequence). This CDR3 is built from 13 residues. Trimming took 8 bases from V and 2 from J; bases not matched to a gene: 0. The CDR3 coding sequence is TGTGCCAGTGGGACAGGGGGCAATCAGCCCCAGCATTTT. Translation: CASGTGGNQPQHF.

This rearrangement joins TRBV5-1 to TRBJ2-7; weak D call: TRBD1 (6 bases). CDR3 length equals 16 residues. The germline CDR1 and CDR2 sequences are SGHRS and YFSETQ. V lost 4 bases, J lost 3 bases, and 20 bases lay in between. Here the CDR3 DNA reads TGCGCCAGCAGCCTACAGGGACCCCGTCTAAACTACGAGCAGTACTTC. This gives the protein CASSLQGPRLNYEQYF.

The rearrangement uses TRBV7-2 and TRBJ2-1; D might be TRBD1 or TRBD2, each matching 7 bases. The length of the CDR3 is 16 residues. V was trimmed by 1 base and J by 4 bases, leaving 14 bases between them. From germline, CDR1 is SGHTA and CDR2 FQGNSA. The CDR3 sequence is CASSLVGGTAYNEQFF. The DNA of the CDR3 is TGTGCCAGCAGCTTAGTGGGGGGGACAGCTTACAATGAGCAGTTCTTC.

This sequence joins TRBV6-5 and TRBJ1-5, with a tentative D call TRBD1 (5 bases). Germline CDR1 reads MNHEY; CDR2 reads SVGAGI. The V end lost 5 bases, the J end lost 4 bases, and 9 bases lay between the germline ends. This CDR3 comprises 13 residues. In DNA form, the CDR3 reads TGTGCCAGCAGTACCTCAGGGAATCAGCCCCAGCATTTT. Residues: CASSTSGNQPQHF.

This clone appeared a few times. The gene calls are TRBV13 and TRBJ1-2; a possible D gene is TRBD1 (5 bases). Between the trimmed V and J ends, which lost 2 bases and 7 bases, there was a span of 8 bases. Germline values: CDR1 PRHDT, CDR2 FYEKMQ (reference sequence). The CDR3 covers 12 residues. CDR3 sequence (DNA): TGTGCCAGCAGCTTAAGAGGGGTTGGCTACACCTTC. Protein product: CASSLRGVGYTF. Using reference TRBV13 and TRBJ1-2 for the parts outside the CDR3, the full variable domain is AAGVIQSPRHLIKEKRETATLKCYPIPRHDTVYWYQQGPGQDPQFLISFYEKMQSDKGSIPDRFSAQQFSDYHSELNMSSLELGDSALYFCASSLRGVGYTFGSGTRLTVV.

The rearrangement links TRBV7-6 to TRBJ2-2; 9 nucleotides match TRBD2. V shed 3 bases, J shed 1 base, and the junction held 0 bases outside the gene matches. In germline, CDR1 is SGHVS, CDR2 FNYEAQ. This CDR3 region has 15 residues. DNA for the CDR3: TGTGCCAGCAGCTTTAGCGGGGGGAACACCGGGGAGCTGTTTTTT. It yields the protein CASSFSGGNTGELFF.

The V gene is TRBV6-1, the J gene TRBJ1-1; perhaps TRBD1 as D (6 bases). V was shortened by 4 bases and J by 0 bases, with 9 bases between the two germline ends. The CDR3 length is 14 residues. Germline V lookup: CDR1 MNHNS, CDR2 SASEGT. CDR3: CASSATGLNTEAFF. The CDR3 DNA sequence: TGTGCCAGCAGTGCCACAGGGCTGAACACTGAAGCTTTCTTT.

The chain combines TRBV6-1 with TRBJ1-2; D ambiguous. Germline CDR1 reads MNHNS; CDR2 reads SASEGT. The CDR3 runs to 13 residues. V lost 8 bases and J 3 bases, leaving 13 bases between the germline ends. The CDR3 protein is CASLPTSDYGYTF. CDR3 DNA: TGTGCCAGCCTCCCGACGAGTGACTATGGCTACACCTTC.

V gene TRBV10-1 combines with J gene TRBJ2-7; TRBD1 matches 7 bases. The length of the CDR3 is 14 residues. V shed 8 bases and J 3 bases; nucleotides not matched to a gene: 10. Germline V gene sequence: CDR1 WNHNN, CDR2 SYGVQD (reference sequence). The CDR3 region is CASPRGTDFYEQYF. CDR3 bases: TGCGCCAGCCCTCGAGGGACAGACTTCTACGAGCAGTACTTC.

V and J are TRBV5-6 and TRBJ1-1; D perhaps matches TRBD1 (6 bases). The CDR3 consists of 14 residues. Trimming took 3 bases from V and 3 from J, leaving 12 bases between them. Germline V CDR1 and CDR2: SGHDT, YYEEEE. The CDR3 reads CASSWWGGHTEAFF. The CDR3 DNA follows: TGTGCCAGCAGCTGGTGGGGGGGCCACACTGAAGCTTTCTTT.

The chain uses TRBV4-1 and TRBJ2-1; D might be TRBD2 (5 bases). Germline CDR1 reads MGHRA; CDR2 reads YSYEKL. The CDR3 sequence is 16 residues long. V was shortened by 4 bases and J by 4 bases, with 17 bases between the two germline ends. CDR3 region: CASSPRGVQPYNEQFF. CDR3 DNA: TGCGCCAGCAGCCCCCGGGGAGTTCAACCATACAATGAGCAGTTCTTC.

The chain uses TRBV4-1 and TRBJ2-7; D unclear. The germline CDR1 and CDR2 sequences are MGHRA and YSYEKL. Trimming pared 3 bases from V and 5 bases from J, leaving 11 bases between. CDR3 size: 13 residues. The CDR3 region has the DNA TGCGCCAGCAGCCACCCCCTAAGGGACGAGCAGTACTTC. Translating gives CASSHPLRDEQYF.

The CDR3 sequence: CASSGGAVYGYTF. CDR3 bases: TGCGCCAGCAGCGGGGGGGCAGTCTATGGCTACACCTTC. The rearrangement links TRBV5-1 to TRBJ1-2; a possible D gene is TRBD1 (6 bases). Trimming took 4 bases from V and 4 from J, leaving 11 bases between them. The CDR3 totals 13 residues. The V gene's germline CDR1 is SGHRS and CDR2 YFSETQ.